This paragraph reports one TCR beta chain. TCRdb keeps only in-frame clones here, not all; method: immunoSEQ multiplex PCR. The sample includes around 150,000 clones, 96% of them seen just once. The data belong to a study of control samples from healthy donors and cancer patients. CDR3 length: 13 amino acids. Per the germline V gene, CDR1 is LNHDA and CDR2 is SQIVND (reference sequence). The V and J ends lost 3 bases and 0 bases respectively, with 5 bases between them. The source material was blood. This clonotype was obtained from a woman aged 25 to 39 in good health. The J gene is TRBJ1-2, the V gene TRBV19; D is uncertain. The DNA for the CDR3 is TGTGCCAGTAGTATCGGGGCTAACTATGGCTACACCTTC. Protein sequence: CASSIGANYGYTF.